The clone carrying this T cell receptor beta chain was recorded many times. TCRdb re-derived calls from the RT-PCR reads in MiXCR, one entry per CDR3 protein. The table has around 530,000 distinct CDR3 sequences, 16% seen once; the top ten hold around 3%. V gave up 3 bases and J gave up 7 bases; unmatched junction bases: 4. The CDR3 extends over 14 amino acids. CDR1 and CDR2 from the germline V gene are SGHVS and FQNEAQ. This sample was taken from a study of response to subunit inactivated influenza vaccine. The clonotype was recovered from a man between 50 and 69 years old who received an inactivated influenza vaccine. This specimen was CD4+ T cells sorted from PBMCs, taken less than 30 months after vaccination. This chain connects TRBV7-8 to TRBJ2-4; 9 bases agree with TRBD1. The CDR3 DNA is TGTGCCAGCAGCTTCGGACAGGGGCTTAACATTCAGTACTTC. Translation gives CASSFGQGLNIQYF.